Below, 23 T cell receptor beta chains from the same sample are listed, as sequenced in a study of T cells after yellow fever vaccination. Each CDR3 protein gets one entry after TCRdb re-called the 5' RACE reads with MiXCR. Counted here are some 240,000 distinct CDR3 sequences, around 4.9% occurring once; the ten biggest clones make up more than 3%. The sequencing here drew on CD4+ T cells sorted from PBMCs, taken on the day of the yellow fever booster vaccination. The receptors here all came from a young man who received the YFV17D yellow fever vaccine.

This clonotype was seen ten or more times. This chain connects TRBV20-1 to TRBJ1-2; tentatively, D is TRBD1 (5 bases). Germline V gene lookup returns CDR1 DFQATT and CDR2 SNEGSKA (reference sequence). V was clipped by 2 bases and J by 8 bases, with 18 bases between them. There are 14 residues in the CDR3. CDR3 amino acids: CSARHMGGKGGYTF. CDR3 DNA: TGCAGTGCTAGACATATGGGGGGAAAGGGAGGCTACACCTTC.

The V gene is TRBV6-2 or TRBV6-3, the J gene TRBJ1-2, with a weak D call TRBD1 (5 bases). The length of the CDR3 is 16 residues. V was pared by 2 bases and J by 8 bases, with 21 bases between. Germline CDR1 MNHEY, CDR2 SVGEGT. The CDR3: CASSYGERGATFGYTF. CDR3 sequence (DNA): TGTGCCAGCAGTTACGGGGAAAGGGGCGCAACCTTCGGCTACACCTTC.

This clonotype appeared many times. The V call is TRBV7-2, the J call TRBJ2-7; D might be TRBD1 or TRBD2, each matching 5 bases. Trimming left V 1 base short and J 6 bases short, with 16 bases between. Germline values: CDR1 SGHTA, CDR2 FQGNSA. The CDR3 spans 15 residues. The CDR3 DNA sequence: TGTGCCAGCAGCTTAGTCTTCGGGGACCGCGTCGAGCAGTACTTC. Translated: CASSLVFGDRVEQYF.

In this sample, this clonotype turned up a few times. The rearrangement links TRBV5-1 to TRBJ1-1; 7 bases agree with TRBD1. The V gene's germline CDR1 is SGHRS and CDR2 YFSETQ. CDR3 size: 15 residues. V lost 4 bases, J lost 0 bases, and 6 bases stayed unmatched. The CDR3 sequence is CASSPMGQLNTEAFF. The DNA of the CDR3 is TGCGCCAGCAGCCCGATGGGACAGCTGAACACTGAAGCTTTCTTT.

The rearrangement joins TRBV2 to TRBJ1-3; D is unresolved. The germline CDR1 and CDR2 sequences are SNHLY and FYNNEI. This CDR3 has 14 amino acids. The V end lost 4 bases, the J end lost 1 base, and 8 bases lay between the germline ends. The CDR3, as DNA: TGTGCCAGCAGTGTTTCCGGGTCTGGAAACACCATATATTTT. Translated: CASSVSGSGNTIYF.

This clonotype was observed many times. The chain employs TRBV9 and TRBJ1-6, with unresolved D. Trimming removed 5 bases at V and 1 base at J, with 4 bases between. The CDR3 length is 13 residues. Per the germline V gene, CDR1 is SGDLS and CDR2 is YYNGEE. CDR3 bases: TGTGCCAGCAGAGAATCCTATAATTCACCCCTCCACTTT. Its protein is CASRESYNSPLHF. Looking up the rest from reference TRBV9 and TRBJ1-6 gives the full variable domain: DSGVTQTPKHLITATGQRVTLRCSPRSGDLSVYWYQQSLDQGLQFLIQYYNGEERAKGNILERFSAQQFPDLHSELNLSSLELGDSALYFCASRESYNSPLHFGNGTRLTVT.

This chain joins TRBV19 and TRBJ1-2; D is possibly TRBD1 (5 bases). This CDR3 is built from 15 residues. V lost 7 bases and J lost 1, with 16 bases in between. CDR1 LNHDA and CDR2 SQIVND come from the germline V gene (reference sequence). This chain's CDR3 is CASTLWGRSNYGYTF. In DNA, the CDR3 is TGTGCCAGTACCCTCTGGGGCCGAAGTAACTATGGCTACACCTTC.

This sequence joins TRBV4-3 and TRBJ2-6; D unclear. Per the germline V gene, CDR1 is LGHNA and CDR2 is YSLEER. V dropped 2 bases and J dropped 4 bases, with 12 bases sitting between them. The CDR3 contains 16 residues. CDR3 nucleotides: TGCGCCAGCAGCCAACGATCAGGAGTGGGGGCCAACGTCCTGACTTTC. It yields the protein CASSQRSGVGANVLTF.

The sample holds a few counts of this clonotype. The gene calls are TRBV3-1 and TRBJ2-2; tentatively, D is TRBD1 (5 bases). This CDR3 comprises 14 residues. Germline V lookup: CDR1 LGHDT, CDR2 YNNKEL (reference sequence). The V end lost 5 bases, the J end lost 7 bases, and 14 bases lay between the germline ends. Written as DNA, the CDR3 is TGTGCCAGCAGCTCTACAGGTGTAATCGGGGAGCTGTTTTTT. It translates to CASSSTGVIGELFF.

The V call is TRBV7-2, the J call TRBJ2-3; D may match TRBD1 or TRBD2 (5 bases each). The germline V and J ends were trimmed by 5 bases and 5 bases, with 8 bases remaining between them. Germline V gene sequence: CDR1 SGHTA, CDR2 FQGNSA. The CDR3 is 12 residues long. CDR3 region: CASSRDLDTQYF. CDR3 nucleotide sequence: TGTGCCAGCAGCCGGGACCTAGATACGCAGTATTTT.

This clonotype was recorded at least ten times. The chain has TRBV6-2 or TRBV6-3 and TRBJ1-5; D possibly corresponds to TRBD1 (6 bases). In germline, CDR1 is MNHEY, CDR2 SVGEGT. The CDR3 contains 13 residues. Trimming stripped 8 bases from V and 5 bases from J, with 13 bases between. CDR3 protein: CASGYTGYQPQHF. The DNA of the CDR3 is TGTGCCAGCGGGTACACAGGGTATCAGCCCCAGCATTTT.

Here the CDR3 reads CASSFQLAGNTIYF. The CDR3 nucleotides read TGTGCCAGCAGTTTCCAGTTGGCTGGAAACACCATATATTTT. The V call is TRBV28, the J call TRBJ1-3; no reliable D call. Looked up from germline, CDR1 is MDHEN and CDR2 is SYDVKM. The CDR3 has 14 amino acids. Trimming left V 3 bases short and J 2 bases short, with 8 bases between.

This clonotype has only a few counts. V and J are TRBV29-1 and TRBJ1-2; D not resolved. Deletions cut 3 bases from V and 4 bases from J, with 0 bases between. This CDR3 comprises 9 residues. Germline V gene sequence: CDR1 SQVTM, CDR2 ANQGSEA. The CDR3 reads CSVDYGYTF. The CDR3 region has the DNA TGCAGCGTTGACTATGGCTACACCTTC.

This clonotype was counted at least ten times. The chain combines TRBV9 with TRBJ2-3; 9 bases align to TRBD2. The CDR3 runs 16 residues. V shed 0 bases, J shed 4 bases, and the junction held 6 bases outside the gene matches. Germline V gene lookup returns CDR1 SGDLS and CDR2 YYNGEE. The CDR3 region has the DNA TGTGCCAGCAGCGTAGGATCACTAGCGGGTTCAGATACGCAGTATTTT. It is translated as CASSVGSLAGSDTQYF.

This clonotype was detected many times. The gene calls are TRBV4-2 and TRBJ2-3; possible D gene TRBD2, 5 bases. Germline-derived CDR1 and CDR2 are LGHNA and YNFKEQ. This CDR3 region has 15 residues. V lost 0 bases and J lost 5, with 12 bases in between. The CDR3 region is CASSQDSGVRDTQYF. In DNA, the CDR3 is TGTGCCAGCAGCCAAGATTCCGGGGTGAGAGATACGCAGTATTTT.

This clonotype was counted at least ten times. The chain recombines TRBV7-9 with TRBJ1-6; perhaps TRBD1 as D (5 bases). This CDR3 is 16 amino acids long. V was trimmed by 0 bases and J by 1 base, leaving 7 bases between them. Germline V CDR1 and CDR2: SEHNR, FQNEAQ (reference sequence). This CDR3 is CASSLAGGSYNSPLHF. The CDR3 nucleotides are TGTGCCAGCAGCTTAGCCGGGGGATCCTATAATTCACCCCTCCACTTT. The variable domain in full, with the rest retrieved from reference TRBV7-9 and TRBJ1-6, is DTGVSQNPRHKITKRGQNVTFRCDPISEHNRLYWYRQTLGQGPEFLTYFQNEAQLEKSRLLSDRFSAERPKGSFSTLEIQRTEQGDSAMYLCASSLAGGSYNSPLHFGNGTRLTVT.

This clonotype was seen only a few times. The J gene is TRBJ2-1, the V gene TRBV6-6; 7 positions match TRBD1. The CDR3 loop spans 15 amino acids. V lost 6 bases, J lost 5 bases, and 10 bases stayed unmatched. The germline V gene encodes CDR1 MNHNY and CDR2 SVGAGI (reference sequence). The CDR3 here is CASRPPRDRNNEQFF. CDR3 bases: TGTGCCAGCAGACCTCCTCGGGACAGAAACAATGAGCAGTTCTTC.

The rearrangement links TRBV5-8 to TRBJ2-3; 13 nucleotides line up with TRBD2. J gave up 2 bases and V 4 bases, and 4 bases lay outside the gene matches. The germline gives CDR1 SGHTS, CDR2 YDEGEE. The CDR3 loop spans 16 amino acids. CDR3 loop: CASSPGTSGITDTQYF. The DNA for the CDR3 is TGTGCCAGCAGCCCCGGGACTAGCGGGATCACAGATACGCAGTATTTT.

This chain links TRBV21-1 with TRBJ2-7; the DNA was not compared with TRBD1, the D call given in the table. TRBV21-1 is tagged as a pseudogene. The length of the CDR3 is 10 residues. CDR3 loop: CDYRDYEQYV. The CDR3 nucleotides read TGTGACTACAGGGACTACGAGCAGTACGTC.

This clonotype was counted a few times. The chain links TRBV5-4 to TRBJ2-5; no clear D gene. The germline V gene encodes CDR1 SGHNT and CDR2 YYREEE (reference sequence). V was shortened by 0 bases and J by 7 bases, with 10 bases between the two germline ends. This CDR3 has 13 residues. The CDR3 loop is CASSLGAAGTQYF. DNA for the CDR3: TGTGCCAGCAGCTTGGGGGCAGCAGGGACCCAGTACTTC.

The chain employs TRBV18 and TRBJ1-5; D not certain. CDR1 and CDR2 from the germline V gene are KGHSH and LQKENI. V gave up 0 bases and J gave up 4 bases, with 7 bases separating them. The CDR3 loop spans 14 amino acids. This chain's CDR3 is CASSPPSVNQPQHF. The CDR3, as DNA: TGTGCCAGCTCACCACCTTCAGTTAATCAGCCCCAGCATTTT.

In nucleotides, the CDR3 is TGTGCCAGCAGTTTAGAGGTATCCTACGAGCAGTACTTC. The encoded protein is CASSLEVSYEQYF. The rearrangement links TRBV27 to TRBJ2-7; D not resolved. The CDR3 consists of 13 residues. V was trimmed by 2 bases and J by 1 base, leaving 6 bases between them. Per the germline V gene, CDR1 is MNHEY and CDR2 is SMNVEV (reference sequence).

This clonotype was seen only a few times. The chain recombines TRBV18 with TRBJ2-7; D is unresolved. This CDR3 has 13 amino acids. Germline V gene sequence: CDR1 KGHSH, CDR2 LQKENI. The V gene lost 5 bases and the J gene lost 3 bases, with 11 bases spanning the gap. CDR3 protein: CASSSGSNYEQYF. CDR3 coding DNA: TGTGCCAGCTCATCCGGGTCCAACTACGAGCAGTACTTC.